Listed here are 29 T cell receptor beta chains from one sample, sequenced in a study of blood T cell repertoires in COVID-19. Libraries were prepared by immunoSEQ multiplex PCR; TCRdb keeps only in-frame clonotypes and omits some of them. The sample has 200,000 to 300,000 clones; approximately 85% are singletons. Sequences were obtained from PBMCs or T cells enriched from blood (not recorded which). The receptors come from a woman aged 45 to 65 with acute COVID-19.

In this sample, this clone turned up many times. V usage is TRBV7-9 and J usage is TRBJ1-4; no clear D. V lost 6 bases and J 6 bases, leaving 14 bases between the germline ends. The CDR3 is 14 residues long. Germline V CDR1 and CDR2: SEHNR, FQNEAQ (reference sequence). DNA for the CDR3: TGTGCCAGCAGATCCAAATCGGGAGATGAAAAACTGTTTTTT. Translating gives CASRSKSGDEKLFF.

The V and J genes are TRBV2 and TRBJ1-5; 8 bases are a match to TRBD1. The CDR3 covers 15 residues. Germline assignment: CDR1 SNHLY and CDR2 FYNNEI. The J segment lost 5 bases and the V segment lost 4 bases, leaving 7 bases of the junction unmatched. The CDR3 is CASSAGQGGYQPQHF. CDR3 sequence (DNA): TGTGCCAGCAGTGCTGGACAGGGTGGGTATCAGCCCCAGCATTTT.

V is TRBV6-2 or TRBV6-3 and J is TRBJ2-2; D gene ambiguous. V was pared by 4 bases and J by 4 bases, with 7 bases between. The CDR3 loop spans 13 amino acids. Per germline, CDR1 MNHEY and CDR2 SVGEGT. The CDR3 spells CASSSASTGELFF. The CDR3 DNA follows: TGTGCCAGCAGTTCGGCTAGCACCGGGGAGCTGTTTTTT.

This chain connects TRBV5-1 to TRBJ1-2, with 8 bases that match TRBD1. V lost 1 base and J lost 8; bases outside the gene matches: 10. The CDR3 contains 15 residues. Per the germline V gene, CDR1 is SGHRS and CDR2 is YFSETQ. For the CDR3, the DNA is TGCGCCAGCAGCTTGCTCCCGGGACAGGATCGGGGCTACACCTTC. This gives the protein CASSLLPGQDRGYTF.

The chain carries TRBV25-1 and TRBJ2-7; D is undetermined. CDR3 length: 10 amino acids. V was shortened by 1 base and J by 8 bases, with 3 bases between the two germline ends. Germline V gene sequence: CDR1 MGHDK, CDR2 SYGVNS. The CDR3 DNA reads TGTGCCAGCAGTGAATCCAAGCAGTACTTC. Encoded protein: CASSESKQYF.

This chain connects TRBV19 to TRBJ1-1, with TRBD1 matching 7 bases. This CDR3 comprises 15 residues. The junction had 7 bases not matched to a gene; V was cut back by 3 bases and J by 3 bases. The germline V gene encodes CDR1 LNHDA and CDR2 SQIVND (reference sequence). CDR3 region: CASSMAGGWDTEAFF. The CDR3 DNA follows: TGTGCCAGTAGTATGGCAGGGGGTTGGGACACTGAAGCTTTCTTT.

The genes are TRBV7-2 and TRBJ1-1; 9 bases are a match to TRBD1. CDR1 is SGHTA and CDR2 is FQGNSA in the germline V gene. The CDR3 sequence is 15 residues long. The junction had 6 bases not matched to a gene; V was cut back by 4 bases and J by 3 bases. CDR3 sequence (DNA): TGTGCCAGCAGCTGGGGACAGGGCGGGTACACTGAAGCTTTCTTT. Translation: CASSWGQGGYTEAFF.

This chain links TRBV30 with TRBJ1-6; TRBD1 is a possible D gene (5 bases). The germline V and J ends were trimmed by 0 bases and 4 bases, with 10 bases remaining between them. Germline-derived CDR1 and CDR2 are GTSNPN and SVGIG (reference sequence). This CDR3 has 15 amino acids. The CDR3 protein is CAWSVKGQYNSPLHF. As DNA, the CDR3 is TGTGCCTGGAGTGTAAAGGGGCAGTATAATTCACCCCTCCACTTT.

The J gene is TRBJ1-2, the V gene TRBV4-2; 8 bases map to TRBD1. V was clipped by 0 bases and J by 5 bases; unmatched bases: 5. Germline lookup yields CDR1 LGHNA and CDR2 YNFKEQ. This CDR3 comprises 15 residues. The CDR3 DNA reads as TGTGCCAGCAGCCAAGAGCAGGGGGCTCGGTATGGCTACACCTTC. Translation gives CASSQEQGARYGYTF.

This clone was counted a few times. Distinct nucleotide sequences in the sample also encode this CDR3. The rearrangement uses TRBV24-1 and TRBJ2-3, with 8 bases identical to TRBD2. The length of the CDR3 is 14 residues. The J segment lost 3 bases and the V segment lost 4 bases, leaving 2 bases of the junction unmatched. The germline V gene encodes CDR1 KGHDR and CDR2 SFDVKD. The CDR3 sequence is CATSDTGGTDTQYF. The CDR3 bases are TGTGCCACCAGTGACACGGGGGGGACAGATACGCAGTATTTT.

The table lists this clone with a count of one. The chain carries TRBV6-5 and TRBJ1-6; unclear D gene. Trimming cost V 0 bases and J 9 bases, with 6 bases left between them. Per germline, CDR1 MNHEY and CDR2 SVGAGI. This CDR3 comprises 13 residues. DNA for the CDR3: TGTGCCAGCAGTTACTCGTCGGGTTCACCCCTCCACTTT. Residues: CASSYSSGSPLHF.

The chain carries TRBV7-9 and TRBJ1-2, with 8 bases matching TRBD1. Trimming at V came to 0 bases and at J to 8 bases, leaving 8 bases not matched to a gene. CDR1 and CDR2 from the germline V gene are SEHNR and FQNEAQ (reference sequence). The length of the CDR3 is 15 residues. The CDR3 loop reads CASSLALDRARGYTF. CDR3 bases: TGTGCCAGCAGCTTAGCGCTGGACAGGGCGAGGGGCTACACCTTC.

The chain combines TRBV10-3 with TRBJ1-2, with TRBD1 matching over 9 bases. The germline gives CDR1 ENHRY, CDR2 SYGVKD. This CDR3 region has 14 residues. J gave up 2 bases and V 5 bases, and 3 bases lay outside the gene matches. CDR3 region: CAISPGTGNYGYTF. CDR3 nucleotide sequence: TGTGCCATCAGTCCCGGGACAGGGAACTATGGCTACACCTTC.

This chain uses TRBV30 with TRBJ1-4, with 8 bases identical to TRBD1. V gave up 2 bases and J gave up 8 bases; unmatched junction bases: 4. The CDR3 has 13 amino acids. CDR1 GTSNPN and CDR2 SVGIG come from the germline V gene (reference sequence). The CDR3 DNA sequence: TGTGCCTGGAGTACCGGGACAGGCGAAAAACTGTTTTTT. It encodes CAWSTGTGEKLFF.

This CDR3 is CASSEGQGVYGYTF. For the CDR3, the DNA is TGCGCCAGCAGTGAGGGACAGGGGGTCTATGGCTACACCTTC. J is TRBJ1-2 and V is TRBV10-2, with TRBD1 matching over 10 bases. There are 14 residues in the CDR3. The germline CDR1 and CDR2 sequences are WSHSY and SAAADI. V shed 2 bases, J shed 4 bases, and the junction held 1 base outside the gene matches.

This chain links TRBV13 with TRBJ2-3; TRBD2 matches 9 bases. The CDR3 is made up of 16 amino acids. With 0 bases clipped from V and 4 bases from J, the junction kept 5 bases outside the gene matches. Germline-derived CDR1 and CDR2 are PRHDT and FYEKMQ (reference sequence). The CDR3 spells CASSLGGGGASDTQYF. CDR3 DNA sequence: TGTGCCAGCAGCTTAGGCGGCGGGGGGGCCTCAGATACGCAGTATTTT.

The chain joins TRBV20-1 to TRBJ1-2; 7 nucleotides agree with TRBD1. The junction had 5 bases not matched to a gene; V was cut back by 5 bases and J by 8 bases. From germline, CDR1 is DFQATT and CDR2 SNEGSKA (reference sequence). The CDR3 length is 11 residues. CDR3 in DNA: TGCAGTGCTGACAGGGCGGAAGGCTACACCTTC. Its protein is CSADRAEGYTF.

This rearrangement joins TRBV7-9 to TRBJ2-1; 11 bases align to TRBD2. The germline CDR1 and CDR2 sequences are SEHNR and FQNEAQ (reference sequence). The V and J ends lost 4 bases and 4 bases, in that order; junction bases with no gene match: 6. The CDR3 runs to 16 residues. The CDR3 nucleotides read TGTGCCAGCAGCTCCCTCGCTAGCGGGGGGTACAATGAGCAGTTCTTC. This gives the protein CASSSLASGGYNEQFF.

The chain is built from TRBV9 and TRBJ2-7, with D perhaps TRBD2 (5 bases). V lost 0 bases, J lost 2 bases, and 9 bases lay in between. The CDR3 length is 14 residues. Germline values: CDR1 SGDLS, CDR2 YYNGEE. The CDR3 region is CASSVDGLPYEQYF. Written as DNA, the CDR3 is TGTGCCAGCAGCGTAGACGGACTCCCCTACGAGCAGTACTTC.

The chain links TRBV29-1 to TRBJ2-3, with D hard to call. This CDR3 is 13 amino acids long. The V end was cut by 3 bases, the J end by 0 bases, with 7 bases between. In germline, CDR1 is SQVTM, CDR2 ANQGSEA. In DNA, the CDR3 is TGCAGCGTTGATATTCAGAGCACAGATACGCAGTATTTT. As protein: CSVDIQSTDTQYF.

This sequence joins TRBV7-9 and TRBJ1-2, with 10 bases matching TRBD1. Per germline, CDR1 SEHNR and CDR2 FQNEAQ (reference sequence). Unmatched junction bases numbered 4, after V lost 6 bases and J lost 3 bases. The CDR3 runs to 14 residues. The CDR3 bases are TGTGCCAGCAGGTCGACAGGGGGCGACTATGGCTACACCTTC. It codes for CASRSTGGDYGYTF.

The chain couples TRBV5-4 to TRBJ1-4; the match to TRBD1 covers 9 bases. This CDR3 has 15 residues. The V gene's germline CDR1 is SGHNT and CDR2 YYREEE (reference sequence). The ends lost 4 bases at V and 5 bases at J; junction bases unmatched: 6. In DNA, the CDR3 is TGTGCCAGCAGCCCGGGACAGGGAAGGAATGAAAAACTGTTTTTT. Amino acid sequence: CASSPGQGRNEKLFF.

This clone was detected only once. The rearrangement links TRBV4-3 to TRBJ1-2; D is undetermined. In germline, CDR1 is LGHNA, CDR2 YSLEER. Trimming took off 6 bases at V and 4 bases at J, with 15 bases between the two ends. The CDR3 contains 14 residues. The CDR3 nucleotides are TGCGCCAGCAGGTTAGAGTTGGACTCCTATGGCTACACCTTC. It yields the protein CASRLELDSYGYTF.

The genes are TRBV30 and TRBJ1-2; TRBD1 matches 7 bases. Germline CDR1 GTSNPN, CDR2 SVGIG (reference sequence). This CDR3 spans 15 amino acids. The V gene end was trimmed by 2 bases and the J gene end by 7 bases; junction bases not matched to a gene: 13. The CDR3 region is CAWSRLPGQMTGYTF. CDR3 sequence (DNA): TGTGCCTGGAGTCGATTACCGGGACAGATGACTGGCTACACCTTC.

The rearrangement joins TRBV10-3 to TRBJ2-1, with TRBD1 matching 9 bases. J lost 1 base, V lost 10 bases, and 8 bases had no gene match. Per germline, CDR1 ENHRY and CDR2 SYGVKD. This CDR3 has 15 residues. The CDR3 nucleotides are TGTGCCACCGACGGACAGGGGAGTTCCTACAATGAGCAGTTCTTC. This gives the protein CATDGQGSSYNEQFF.

J is TRBJ1-2 and V is TRBV30, with 8 nucleotides matching TRBD1. The V segment lost 5 bases and the J segment 4 bases; nucleotides outside the gene matches: 9. The CDR3 sequence is 14 residues long. Germline lookup yields CDR1 GTSNPN and CDR2 SVGIG (reference sequence). The CDR3 here is CAWVNQGAFYGYTF. The CDR3 region has the DNA TGTGCCTGGGTTAACCAGGGGGCCTTCTATGGCTACACCTTC.

This sequence joins TRBV27 and TRBJ1-2, with 7 bases fitting TRBD1. The CDR3 extends over 15 amino acids. With 6 bases clipped from V and 8 bases from J, the junction kept 15 bases outside the gene matches. Germline-derived CDR1 and CDR2 are MNHEY and SMNVEV (reference sequence). CDR3 nucleotides: TGTGCCAGCAGAAGTCCGACAGGGAATGGCCGGGGCTACACCTTC. This codes for CASRSPTGNGRGYTF.

This sequence joins TRBV27 and TRBJ2-7; D is unclear. Per the germline V gene, CDR1 is MNHEY and CDR2 is SMNVEV (reference sequence). V was pared by 3 bases and J by 2 bases, with 14 bases between. This CDR3 is 15 amino acids long. The CDR3 region is CASSFSSQWPYEQYF. The CDR3 DNA sequence: TGTGCCAGCAGTTTTTCTAGTCAGTGGCCCTACGAGCAGTACTTC.

This chain links TRBV4-2 with TRBJ2-5; 7 positions agree with TRBD2. V trimming: 0 bases; J trimming: 4 bases; junction bases outside the gene matches: 2. Germline lookup yields CDR1 LGHNA and CDR2 YNFKEQ. The CDR3 runs to 14 residues. The CDR3 DNA sequence: TGTGCCAGCAGCCAAGACCGACTAGCAGAGACCCAGTACTTC. The encoded protein is CASSQDRLAETQYF.